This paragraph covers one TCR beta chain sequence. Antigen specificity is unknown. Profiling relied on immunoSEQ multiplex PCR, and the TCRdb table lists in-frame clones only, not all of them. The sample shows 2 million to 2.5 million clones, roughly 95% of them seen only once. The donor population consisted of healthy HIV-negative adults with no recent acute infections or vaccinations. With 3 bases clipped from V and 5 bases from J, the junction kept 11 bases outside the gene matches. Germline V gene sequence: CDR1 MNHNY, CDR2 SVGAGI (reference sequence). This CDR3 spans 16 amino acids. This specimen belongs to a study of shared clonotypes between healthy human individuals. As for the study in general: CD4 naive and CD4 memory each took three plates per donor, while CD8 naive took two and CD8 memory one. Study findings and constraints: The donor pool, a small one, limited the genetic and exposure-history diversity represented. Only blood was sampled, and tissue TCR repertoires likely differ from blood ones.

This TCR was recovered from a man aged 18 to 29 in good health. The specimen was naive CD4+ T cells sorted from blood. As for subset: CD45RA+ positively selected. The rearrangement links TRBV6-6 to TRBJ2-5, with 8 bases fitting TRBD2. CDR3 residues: CASSYSAAGAGETQYF. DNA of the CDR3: TGTGCCAGCAGTTATTCCGCAGCGGGAGCCGGCGAGACCCAGTACTTC.